Presented here are 18 T cell receptor beta chains from one specimen sequenced in a study of OX40 agonist ivuxolimab in advanced cancers. Sequencing used immunoSEQ multiplex PCR; TCRdb keeps in-frame clones, though not all of them. The data contain about 35,000 clones, 65% to 80% of them seen just once; the ten biggest clones take up around 21%. This material consisted of CD4+ or CD8+ T cells sorted from blood, taken in a trial of the OX40 agonist ivuxolimab. The receptors come from an adult with an advanced solid tumor such as melanoma, head and neck, liver or kidney cancer.

This chain connects TRBV30 to TRBJ2-7, with a weak D call TRBD1 (6 bases). Trimming cost V 6 bases and J 3 bases, with 18 bases left between them. CDR1 and CDR2 from the germline V gene are GTSNPN and SVGIG (reference sequence). CDR3 length: 14 residues. The CDR3 here is CACSPQGIDYEQYF. For the CDR3, the DNA is TGTGCCTGCTCCCCGCAGGGGATCGACTACGAGCAGTACTTC.

This sequence joins TRBV11-1 and TRBJ1-2; TRBD1 is a possible D gene (6 bases). The germline V gene has CDR1 SGHAT and CDR2 FQDESV (reference sequence). V gave up 2 bases and J gave up 6 bases, with 16 bases separating them. The CDR3 covers 15 residues. CDR3 DNA sequence: TGTGCCAGCAGCTTAAGGACAGAAGTTAGGGATGGCTACACCTTC. It yields the protein CASSLRTEVRDGYTF.

The V gene is TRBV2, the J gene TRBJ2-3; D possibly matches TRBD1 or TRBD2 (5 bases each). Trimming left V 1 base short and J 5 bases short, with 13 bases between. The germline V gene has CDR1 SNHLY and CDR2 FYNNEI. The CDR3 spans 15 residues. CDR3 in amino acids: CASSEDGGRVDTQYF. DNA of the CDR3: TGTGCCAGCAGTGAAGATGGGGGACGGGTAGATACGCAGTATTTT.

The gene calls are TRBV6-6 and TRBJ1-2; TRBD1 agrees at 9 bases. Germline V lookup: CDR1 MNHNY, CDR2 SVGAGI (reference sequence). CDR3 length: 15 residues. J gave up 6 bases and V 0 bases, and 5 bases lay outside the gene matches. CDR3 protein: CASSYSRTGANGYTF. DNA of the CDR3: TGTGCCAGCAGTTACTCGCGGACAGGGGCAAATGGCTACACCTTC.

The chain carries TRBV7-6 and TRBJ1-1; D unclear. Germline V gene sequence: CDR1 SGHVS, CDR2 FNYEAQ. The CDR3 contains 13 residues. The V end lost 2 bases, the J end lost 2 bases, and 6 bases lay between the germline ends. CDR3 sequence (DNA): TGTGCCAGCAGCTTAAAGAGAAACACTGAAGCTTTCTTT. Amino acids: CASSLKRNTEAFF. The entire variable domain, with the rest obtained from reference TRBV7-6 and TRBJ1-1, is as follows: GAGVSQSPRYKVTKRGQDVALRCDPISGHVSLYWYRQALGQGPEFLTYFNYEAQQDKSGLPNDRFSAERPEGSISTLTIQRTEQRDSAMYRCASSLKRNTEAFFGQGTRLTVV.

J is TRBJ2-5 and V is TRBV19; weak D call: TRBD2 (6 bases). Germline V gene data show CDR1 as LNHDA and CDR2 as SQIVND (reference sequence). Trimming removed 5 bases at V and 5 bases at J, with 9 bases between. This CDR3 has 12 residues. The CDR3 protein is CASSSGRETQYF. The CDR3 coding sequence is TGTGCCAGTAGTTCAGGGAGGGAGACCCAGTACTTC.

V gene TRBV6-1 combines with J gene TRBJ1-3; no clear D. Trimming took 7 bases from V and 5 from J, leaving 12 bases between them. The CDR3 is made up of 13 amino acids. Germline assignment: CDR1 MNHNS and CDR2 SASEGT. The chain's CDR3 is CASNVDYRNTIYF. For the CDR3, the DNA is TGTGCCAGCAACGTAGACTACAGAAACACCATATATTTT.

This clone was seen at least ten times. J is TRBJ2-5 and V is TRBV7-9, with a possible D match to TRBD1 (6 bases). Germline V gene data show CDR1 as SEHNR and CDR2 as FQNEAQ (reference sequence). The CDR3 extends over 15 amino acids. V shed 2 bases and J shed 2 bases, with 12 bases lying between them. The CDR3 loop reads CASSLTTGYQETQYF. The CDR3 nucleotides are TGTGCCAGCAGCTTAACGACAGGATATCAAGAGACCCAGTACTTC. Full variable domain (rest looked up from reference TRBV7-9 and TRBJ2-5): DTGVSQNPRHKITKRGQNVTFRCDPISEHNRLYWYRQTLGQGPEFLTYFQNEAQLEKSRLLSDRFSAERPKGSFSTLEIQRTEQGDSAMYLCASSLTTGYQETQYFGPGTRLLVL.

The chain recombines TRBV6-1 with TRBJ2-6, with a weak D call TRBD1 (6 bases). The germline V and J ends were trimmed by 3 bases and 2 bases, with 14 bases remaining between them. CDR3 length: 17 amino acids. Germline assignment: CDR1 MNHNS and CDR2 SASEGT. The CDR3 region is CASSDRTDLAGANVLTF. The CDR3 region has the DNA TGTGCCAGCAGTGACCGGACAGATTTGGCTGGGGCCAACGTCCTGACTTTC.

This chain uses TRBV6-1 with TRBJ2-3; perhaps TRBD2 as D (6 bases). V lost 1 base, J lost 4 bases, and 12 bases lay in between. The CDR3 length is 15 residues. Germline CDR1 is MNHNS and CDR2 is SASEGT. The CDR3 DNA is TGTGCCAGCAGTGAAGGGGGTTGGGGGGCAGATACGCAGTATTTT. Translation: CASSEGGWGADTQYF.

V and J are TRBV21-1 and TRBJ2-1. TRBV21-1 counts as a pseudogene. The CDR3 sequence is 10 residues long. The CDR3 nucleotides read TGTGCCAGCAGGGAACATGAGCAGTTCTTC. It translates to CASREHEQFF.

The V and J genes are TRBV5-1 and TRBJ1-6, with D unresolved. The V end lost 2 bases, the J end lost 11 bases, and 8 bases lay between the germline ends. The CDR3 has 12 amino acids. Germline V gene data show CDR1 as SGHRS and CDR2 as YFSETQ. CDR3 loop: CASSFGDPPLHF. The CDR3 DNA reads TGCGCCAGCAGCTTCGGGGATCCACCCCTCCACTTT.

This clone has just a few counts. The V call is TRBV30, the J call TRBJ1-1; 8 bases are shared with TRBD1. CDR1 GTSNPN and CDR2 SVGIG come from the germline V gene (reference sequence). The CDR3 extends over 15 amino acids. Trimming removed 4 bases from V and 1 base from J; junction bases left unmatched: 8. The CDR3 protein is CAWTDRGRGNTEAFF. CDR3 coding DNA: TGTGCCTGGACCGACAGGGGTCGTGGGAACACTGAAGCTTTCTTT.

This clone was counted only a few times. This chain links TRBV9 with TRBJ2-1; 9 bases line up with TRBD2. Unmatched junction bases numbered 5, after V lost 0 bases and J lost 7 bases. Germline-derived CDR1 and CDR2 are SGDLS and YYNGEE. The CDR3 consists of 15 residues. CDR3 loop: CASSVGGGANNEQFF. In nucleotides, the CDR3 is TGTGCCAGCAGCGTAGGCGGGGGGGCAAATAATGAGCAGTTCTTC.

V gene TRBV19 combines with J gene TRBJ1-1; D unclear. The CDR3 is 13 residues long. V gave up 8 bases and J gave up 4 bases, with 14 bases separating them. Germline V gene data show CDR1 as LNHDA and CDR2 as SQIVND (reference sequence). Here the CDR3 DNA reads TGTGCCAGTCTATCTAACTTGGGCACTGAAGCTTTCTTT. Protein sequence: CASLSNLGTEAFF.

The chain's CDR3 is CASSLGDPMNTEAFF. In DNA, the CDR3 is TGTGCCAGCAGCTTAGGCGATCCCATGAACACTGAAGCTTTCTTT. The chain recombines TRBV5-5 with TRBJ1-1; D remains ambiguous. Germline V CDR1 and CDR2: SGHKS, YYEKEE (reference sequence). With 2 bases removed from V and 0 bases from J, the gap between germline ends came to 11 bases. This CDR3 comprises 15 residues.

The chain joins TRBV9 to TRBJ2-3, with 7 positions matching TRBD2. The germline V gene encodes CDR1 SGDLS and CDR2 YYNGEE. This CDR3 is 16 amino acids long. Trimming took 1 base from V and 2 from J; bases not matched to a gene: 7. CDR3: CASSVSTGTTTDTQYF. For the CDR3, the DNA is TGTGCCAGCAGCGTATCCACCGGGACTACCACAGATACGCAGTATTTT.

This clone was seen just once. The V and J genes are TRBV11-3 and TRBJ2-7; 8 bases match TRBD2. Germline V gene data show CDR1 as SGHNT and CDR2 as YENEEA. CDR3 length: 13 residues. J was trimmed by 7 bases and V by 1 base; bases with no gene match: 3. The CDR3 nucleotides are TGTGCCAGCAGCTTAGGAGCGGGGGTTGAGCAGTACGTC. Amino acids: CASSLGAGVEQYV.